This note documents a single T cell receptor (beta chain) sequence. Its antigen is unidentified. The CDR3 runs to 19 residues. CDR1 and CDR2 from the germline V gene are MNHNS and SASEGT. V was clipped by 2 bases and J by 1 base; unmatched bases: 12. The sample originates from a study of cytomegalovirus exposure and HLA in healthy donors. PCR employed 60 Vbeta and 13 Jbeta primers. Generated by immunoSEQ multiplex PCR, the TCRdb table keeps only in-frame clones and is missing some. Found here are under 250,000 clones, more than 65% of them singletons; the top ten hold about 0.63%. Study-level findings and limits: Indistinguishable V segments such as TRBV6-2 and TRBV6-3 were excluded.

J is TRBJ2-4 and V is TRBV6-1; TRBD1 matches at 9 bases. The receptor was derived from a man in his late teens or twenties in good health and CMV-seronegative. The sequenced material came from PBMCs. The CDR3, as DNA: TGTGCCAGCAGTGAACAATCGGGACAGGGAAAATGGGCCAAAAACATTCAGTACTTC. Protein product: CASSEQSGQGKWAKNIQYF.